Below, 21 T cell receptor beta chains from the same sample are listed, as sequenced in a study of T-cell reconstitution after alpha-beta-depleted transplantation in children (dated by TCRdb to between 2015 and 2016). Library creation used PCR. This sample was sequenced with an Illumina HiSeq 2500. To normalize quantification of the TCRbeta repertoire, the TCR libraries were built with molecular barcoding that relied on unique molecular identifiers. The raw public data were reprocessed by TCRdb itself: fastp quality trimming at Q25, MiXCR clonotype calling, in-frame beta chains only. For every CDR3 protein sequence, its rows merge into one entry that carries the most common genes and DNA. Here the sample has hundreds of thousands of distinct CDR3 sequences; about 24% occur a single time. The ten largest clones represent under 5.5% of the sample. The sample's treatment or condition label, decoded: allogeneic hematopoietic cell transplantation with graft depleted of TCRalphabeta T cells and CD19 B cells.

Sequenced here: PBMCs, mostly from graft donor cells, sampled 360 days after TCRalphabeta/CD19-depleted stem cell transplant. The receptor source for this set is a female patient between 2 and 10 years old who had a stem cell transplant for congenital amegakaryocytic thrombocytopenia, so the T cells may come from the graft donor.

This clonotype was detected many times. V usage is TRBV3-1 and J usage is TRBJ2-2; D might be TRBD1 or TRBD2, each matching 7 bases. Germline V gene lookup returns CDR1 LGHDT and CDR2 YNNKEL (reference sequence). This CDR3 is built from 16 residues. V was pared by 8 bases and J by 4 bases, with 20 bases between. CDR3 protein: CASLGRGTATTGELFF. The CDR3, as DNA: TGTGCCAGCCTAGGGAGGGGGACAGCAACCACCGGGGAGCTGTTTTTT. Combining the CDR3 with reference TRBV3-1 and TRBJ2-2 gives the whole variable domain DTAVSQTPKYLVTQMGNDKSIKCEQNLGHDTMYWYKQDSKKFLKIMFSYNNKELIINETVPNRFSPKSPDKAHLNLHINSLELGDSAVYFCASLGRGTATTGELFFGEGSRLTVL.

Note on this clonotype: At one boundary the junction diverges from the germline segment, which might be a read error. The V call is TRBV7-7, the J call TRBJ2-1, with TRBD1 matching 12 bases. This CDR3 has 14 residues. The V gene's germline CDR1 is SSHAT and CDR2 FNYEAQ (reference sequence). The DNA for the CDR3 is TGTGCCAGCAGCTCCGGGACAGGGGGCTATGAGCACTTCTTC. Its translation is CASSSGTGGYEHFF.

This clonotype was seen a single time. CDR3 in amino acids: CSARFAGELPYEQYF. The CDR3 bases are TGCAGTGCTAGGTTCGCCGGGGAGTTACCCTACGAGCAGTACTTC. The V and J genes are TRBV20-1 and TRBJ2-7; D may be TRBD2 (5 bases). The CDR3 loop spans 15 amino acids. The V and J ends lost 3 bases and 2 bases respectively, with 17 bases between them. Looked up from germline, CDR1 is DFQATT and CDR2 is SNEGSKA (reference sequence).

The CDR3 protein is CASSYSSVRSGEQYF. DNA for the CDR3: TGTGCCAGCAGTTACTCGTCGGTTCGATCGGGCGAGCAGTACTTC. J is TRBJ2-7 and V is TRBV6-2 or TRBV6-3, with D uncertain. Trimming removed 0 bases from V and 6 bases from J, with 15 bases in between. Germline loops: CDR1 MNHEY, CDR2 SVGEGT. The CDR3 sequence is 15 residues long.

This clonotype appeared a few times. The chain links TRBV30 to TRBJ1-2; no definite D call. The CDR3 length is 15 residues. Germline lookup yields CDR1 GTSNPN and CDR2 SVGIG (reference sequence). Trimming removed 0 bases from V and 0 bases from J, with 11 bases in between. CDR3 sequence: CAWSVPWGSNYGYTF. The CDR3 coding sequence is TGTGCCTGGAGTGTACCCTGGGGATCTAACTATGGCTACACCTTC. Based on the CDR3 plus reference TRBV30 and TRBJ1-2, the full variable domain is SQTIHQWPATLVQPVGSPLSLECTVEGTSNPNLYWYRQAAGRGLQLLFYSVGIGQISSEVPQNLSASRPQDRQFILSSKKLLLSDSGFYLCAWSVPWGSNYGYTFGSGTRLTVV.

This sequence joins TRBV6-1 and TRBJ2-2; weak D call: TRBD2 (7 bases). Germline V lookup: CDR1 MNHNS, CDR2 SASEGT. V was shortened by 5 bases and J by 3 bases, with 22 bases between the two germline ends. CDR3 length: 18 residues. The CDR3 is CASSITWGGAWDTGELFF. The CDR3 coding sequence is TGTGCCAGCAGTATTACGTGGGGGGGCGCTTGGGACACCGGGGAGCTGTTTTTT.

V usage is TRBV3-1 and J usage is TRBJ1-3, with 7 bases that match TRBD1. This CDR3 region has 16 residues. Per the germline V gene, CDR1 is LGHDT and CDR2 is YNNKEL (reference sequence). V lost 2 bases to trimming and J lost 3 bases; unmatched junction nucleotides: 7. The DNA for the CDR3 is TGTGCCAGCAGCCAAAAGCAGGGGGTCGATGGAAACACCATATATTTT. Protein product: CASSQKQGVDGNTIYF.

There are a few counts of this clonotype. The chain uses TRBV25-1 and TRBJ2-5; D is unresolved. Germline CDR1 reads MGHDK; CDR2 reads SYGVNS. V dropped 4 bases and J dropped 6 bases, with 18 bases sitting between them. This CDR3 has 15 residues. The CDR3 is CASSGQTIYSQTQYF. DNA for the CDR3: TGTGCCAGCAGTGGACAAACAATCTACTCCCAGACCCAGTACTTC.

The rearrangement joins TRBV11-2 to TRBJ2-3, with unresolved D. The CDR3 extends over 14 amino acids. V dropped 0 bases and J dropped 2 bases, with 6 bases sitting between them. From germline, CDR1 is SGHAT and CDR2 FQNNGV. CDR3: CASSLDLFTDTQYF. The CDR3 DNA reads TGTGCCAGCAGCTTAGATCTCTTCACAGATACGCAGTATTTT.

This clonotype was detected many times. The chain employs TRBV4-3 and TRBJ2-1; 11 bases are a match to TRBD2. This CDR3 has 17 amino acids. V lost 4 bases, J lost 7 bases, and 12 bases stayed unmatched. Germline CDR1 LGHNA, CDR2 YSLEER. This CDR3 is CASSRGSSGRSGNEQFF. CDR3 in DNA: TGCGCCAGCAGCCGCGGGTCTAGCGGGAGGTCTGGAAATGAGCAGTTCTTC.

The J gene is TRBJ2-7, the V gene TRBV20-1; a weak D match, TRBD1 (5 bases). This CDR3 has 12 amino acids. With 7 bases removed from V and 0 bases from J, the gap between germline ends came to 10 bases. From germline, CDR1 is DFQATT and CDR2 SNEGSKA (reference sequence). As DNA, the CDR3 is TGCAGTGGGGGCGGACGCTCCTACGAGCAGTACTTC. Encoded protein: CSGGGRSYEQYF.

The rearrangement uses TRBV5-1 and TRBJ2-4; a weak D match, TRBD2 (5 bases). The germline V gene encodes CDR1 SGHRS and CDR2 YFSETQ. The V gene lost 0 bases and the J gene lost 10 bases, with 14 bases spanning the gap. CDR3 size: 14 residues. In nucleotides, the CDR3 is TGCGCCAGCAGCTTGGGGACGGGGAGTTTGATTCAGTACTTC. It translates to CASSLGTGSLIQYF.

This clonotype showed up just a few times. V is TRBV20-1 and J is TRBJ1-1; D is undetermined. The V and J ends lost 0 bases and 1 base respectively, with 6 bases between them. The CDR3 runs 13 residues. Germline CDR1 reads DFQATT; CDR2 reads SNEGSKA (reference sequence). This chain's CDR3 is CSARDHRNTEAFF. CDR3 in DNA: TGCAGTGCTAGAGATCACCGGAACACTGAAGCTTTCTTT.

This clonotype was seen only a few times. In nucleotides, the CDR3 is TGTGCCAGCAGTTTCCGCCTGACAGGTTTTGGCTACACCTTC. This translates into CASSFRLTGFGYTF. The chain has TRBV12-3 or TRBV12-4 and TRBJ1-2; D is possibly TRBD1 (6 bases). Trimming took off 3 bases at V and 7 bases at J, with 15 bases between the two ends. The CDR3 has 14 residues.

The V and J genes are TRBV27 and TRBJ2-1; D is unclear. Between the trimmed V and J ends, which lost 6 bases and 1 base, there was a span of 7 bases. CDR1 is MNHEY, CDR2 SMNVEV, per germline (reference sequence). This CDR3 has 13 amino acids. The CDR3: CASRGSSYNEQFF. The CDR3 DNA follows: TGTGCCAGCAGGGGTAGTTCCTACAATGAGCAGTTCTTC.

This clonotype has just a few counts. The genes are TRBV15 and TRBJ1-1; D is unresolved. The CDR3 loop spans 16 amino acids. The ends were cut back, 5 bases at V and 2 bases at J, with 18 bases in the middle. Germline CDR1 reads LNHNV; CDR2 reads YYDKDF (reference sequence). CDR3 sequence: CATSDAFSAPNTEAFF. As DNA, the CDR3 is TGTGCCACCAGCGACGCCTTCTCAGCACCAAACACTGAAGCTTTCTTT.

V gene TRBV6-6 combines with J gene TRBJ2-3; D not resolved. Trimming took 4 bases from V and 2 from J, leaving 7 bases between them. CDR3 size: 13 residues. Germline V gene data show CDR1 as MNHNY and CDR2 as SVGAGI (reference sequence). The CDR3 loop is CASSSLLTDTQYF. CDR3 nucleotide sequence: TGTGCCAGCAGTTCCCTACTCACAGATACGCAGTATTTT.

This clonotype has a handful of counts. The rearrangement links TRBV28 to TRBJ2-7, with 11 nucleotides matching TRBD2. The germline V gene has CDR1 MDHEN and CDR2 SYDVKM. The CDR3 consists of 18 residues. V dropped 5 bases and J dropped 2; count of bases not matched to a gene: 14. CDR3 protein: CASSPRTSGLGLPYEQYF. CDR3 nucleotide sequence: TGTGCCAGCAGTCCAAGGACTAGCGGGCTTGGGCTCCCCTACGAGCAGTACTTC.

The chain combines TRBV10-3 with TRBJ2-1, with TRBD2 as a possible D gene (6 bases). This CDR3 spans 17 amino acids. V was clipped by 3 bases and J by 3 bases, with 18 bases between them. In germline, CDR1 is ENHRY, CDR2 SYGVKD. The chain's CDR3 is CAISETAKTRGYNEQFF. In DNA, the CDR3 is TGTGCCATCAGTGAAACAGCGAAGACTAGAGGCTACAATGAGCAGTTCTTC.

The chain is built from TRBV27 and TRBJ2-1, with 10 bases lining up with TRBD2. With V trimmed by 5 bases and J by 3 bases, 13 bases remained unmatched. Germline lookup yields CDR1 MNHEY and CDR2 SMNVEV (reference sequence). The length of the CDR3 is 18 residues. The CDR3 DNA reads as TGTGCCAGCAGTGTCCCCCCTCAGCGGGAGGGGGTCTACAATGAGCAGTTCTTC. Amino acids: CASSVPPQREGVYNEQFF.

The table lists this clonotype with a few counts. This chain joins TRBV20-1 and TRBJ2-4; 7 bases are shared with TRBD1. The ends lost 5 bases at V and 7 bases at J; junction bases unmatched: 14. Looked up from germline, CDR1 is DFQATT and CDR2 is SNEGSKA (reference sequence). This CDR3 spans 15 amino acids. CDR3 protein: CSAARDRAAENIQYF. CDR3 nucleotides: TGCAGTGCTGCCCGAGACAGGGCTGCGGAGAACATTCAGTACTTC.